The clone carrying this T cell receptor (beta chain) was counted only a few times. Its antigen remains unidentified. This specimen comes from a study of beta chain features in type 1 diabetes. Points from the study as a whole: These data did not resolve whether HLA type affects TCRB rearrangement. Shorter TCRB CDR3s, moderately but significantly so, were found in Type 1 diabetes patients in all four CD4+ subsets.

There was one heparinised blood draw per donor, averaging around 100 mL. Using CD45RO/CCR7/CD25/CD127/CD95/CD27, CD4+ naive, central memory, regulatory and stem cell-like memory cells were sorted. Sorted populations all exceeded 98% purity. The investigators reverse transcribed all of the isolated RNA, so they sequenced expressed TCRB transcripts. Only in-frame clones appear in the TCRdb table, and some are missing; sequencing was by immunoSEQ multiplex PCR. This table has about 150,000 clones, about 9.3% appearing once. The CDR3 loop spans 14 amino acids. V lost 10 bases and J lost 0, with 12 bases in between. Germline-derived CDR1 and CDR2 are SGHTA and FQGNSA.

What was sequenced was central memory CD4+ T cells from blood. The receptor was isolated from a man aged 25-45 years with type 1 diabetes. The genes are TRBV7-2 and TRBJ2-2, with D perhaps matching TRBD2 (6 bases). CDR3 amino acids: CATVADPNTGELFF. The CDR3 nucleotides read TGTGCCACCGTAGCGGACCCGAACACCGGGGAGCTGTTTTTT.